Each of the 8 T cell receptor beta chains below was sequenced from the same sample in a study of blood T cell repertoires in COVID-19. The data were produced by immunoSEQ multiplex PCR, yet TCRdb's version contains in-frame clones alone and is incomplete. The profile shows roughly 250,000 clones, approximately 85% of them singletons. The sequencing sample was made of peripheral blood. These receptors were collected from a human donor with COVID-19, enrolled during active disease. The donor label of this sample is uncertain.

The chain joins TRBV11-3 to TRBJ1-6; D not resolved. Per germline, CDR1 SGHNT and CDR2 YENEEA. V was pared by 1 base and J by 7 bases, with 11 bases between. The CDR3 totals 15 residues. The CDR3 bases are TGTGCCAGCAGCTTAGGTGGCGGGTTGAATTCACCCCTCCACTTT. Its protein is CASSLGGGLNSPLHF.

The rearrangement joins TRBV11-3 to TRBJ1-1, with 8 nucleotides matching TRBD1. Germline V CDR1 and CDR2: SGHNT, YENEEA. The CDR3 extends over 16 amino acids. The junction had 4 bases not matched to a gene; V was cut back by 1 base and J by 0 bases. CDR3 sequence (DNA): TGTGCCAGCAGCTTAGGACAGGGGACTCTGAACACTGAAGCTTTCTTT. Translated, it gives CASSLGQGTLNTEAFF.

J is TRBJ1-4 and V is TRBV5-1; tentative D call: TRBD1 (5 bases). With 1 base removed from V and 7 bases from J, the gap between germline ends came to 11 bases. Germline values: CDR1 SGHRS, CDR2 YFSETQ. This CDR3 spans 14 amino acids. CDR3 protein: CASSLQGVGEKLFF. The CDR3 coding sequence is TGCGCCAGCAGCTTGCAAGGGGTTGGTGAAAAACTGTTTTTT.

The chain employs TRBV7-9 and TRBJ2-2; D might be TRBD1 (5 bases). The CDR3 runs 13 residues. From germline, CDR1 is SEHNR and CDR2 FQNEAQ (reference sequence). The germline V and J ends were trimmed by 8 bases and 9 bases, with 16 bases remaining between them. CDR3 in amino acids: CASVRAEVRELFF. As DNA, the CDR3 is TGTGCCAGCGTCAGGGCTGAGGTTCGGGAGCTGTTTTTT.

This sequence joins TRBV11-2 and TRBJ2-5, with a weak D call TRBD2 (6 bases). The CDR3 contains 15 residues. Germline-derived CDR1 and CDR2 are SGHAT and FQNNGV. Trimming left V 1 base short and J 3 bases short, with 12 bases between. The CDR3 loop is CASSLVGGTEETQYF. DNA for the CDR3: TGTGCCAGCAGCTTAGTCGGGGGAACGGAAGAGACCCAGTACTTC.

The chain couples TRBV23-1 to TRBJ1-1; 7 positions agree with TRBD1. TRBV23-1 falls under the ORF class, with uncertain function. The CDR3 consists of 18 residues. The V gene end was trimmed by 6 bases and the J gene end by 3 bases; junction bases not matched to a gene: 19. The CDR3 loop reads CASSQERGTGVGDTEAFF. DNA for the CDR3: TGCGCCAGCAGCCAGGAACGTGGCACAGGGGTTGGGGACACTGAAGCTTTCTTT.

J is TRBJ2-1 and V is TRBV27, with 12 bases that match TRBD1. The length of the CDR3 is 16 residues. Per germline, CDR1 MNHEY and CDR2 SMNVEV (reference sequence). V lost 3 bases and J lost 9; bases outside the gene matches: 9. The CDR3 DNA sequence: TGTGCCAGCAGTTTGCCCAGCGGGACAGGGGGCGGTGAGCAGTTCTTC. This gives the protein CASSLPSGTGGGEQFF.

V gene TRBV2 combines with J gene TRBJ2-7; 10 bases map to TRBD2. Germline V gene sequence: CDR1 SNHLY, CDR2 FYNNEI. The CDR3 runs 16 residues. Trimming at V came to 3 bases and at J to 4 bases, leaving 9 bases not matched to a gene. This CDR3 is CASSEGLLAGVYEQYF. The DNA for the CDR3 is TGTGCCAGCAGTGAGGGACTTCTAGCGGGGGTATACGAGCAGTACTTC.